The rows below give T cell receptor beta chains drawn from one sample of a study of vaccination and CD4 T cells after COVID-19. In TCRdb, the PCR reads were re-called with MiXCR into one record per CDR3 protein. The sample has about 29,000 distinct CDR3 sequences, 49% seen once. The material sequenced was CD4+ T cells from blood, taken about 7 months after SARS-CoV-2 vaccination. The receptor set was obtained from a human donor who had recovered from COVID-19. Each CDR3 is given with its conserved first and last residue.

TRBJ1-5	TRBV2	CASSGTGTDFSNQPQHF
TRBJ2-7	TRBV19	CASSTGTSFYEQYF
TRBJ2-5	TRBV7-2	CASSLVSQETQYF
TRBJ2-7	TRBV20-1	CSARDGGTHYEQYF
TRBJ1-1	TRBV19	CASSIGDRGRGTEAFF
TRBJ2-3	TRBV6-5	CASSYGGLEGTQYF
TRBJ2-1	TRBV7-2	CASSLGRASGLGNEQFF
TRBJ2-7	TRBV7-8	CASSPPGTNSYEQYF
TRBJ1-1	TRBV6-5	CASSYSSGTHNTEAFF
TRBJ1-2	TRBV6-1	CASSETGGNYGYTF
TRBJ2-7	TRBV28	CASSFFTGPAYEQYF
TRBJ2-1	TRBV20-1	CSARLAGEVYNEQFF
TRBJ1-1	TRBV19	CASSADQGFPEAFF
TRBJ2-7	TRBV5-4	CASSQFTQGGQYF
TRBJ2-5	TRBV19	CASSISHKGQETQYF
TRBJ2-5	TRBV27	CASSHRSGETQYF
TRBJ2-5	TRBV25-1	CASTPTGARETQYF
TRBJ2-2	TRBV27	CASTLGQGANGELFF
TRBJ2-3	TRBV20-1	CSARAMFSTDTQYF
TRBJ1-6	TRBV20-1	CSARSAGGESPLHF
TRBJ1-1	TRBV20-1	CSARGAGNTEAFF
TRBJ1-1	TRBV5-4	CASSFPARIKEAFF
TRBJ2-7	TRBV20-1	CSASGELSYEQYF
TRBJ2-7	TRBV2	CASSKTSGIIYEQYF
TRBJ2-3	TRBV7-8	CASSLVHSGRRADTQYF
TRBJ2-1	TRBV7-9	CASSLGLAENHNEQFF
TRBJ2-3	TRBV28	CASSTRKGTGITDTQYF
TRBJ2-1	TRBV7-2	CASSLVGTSGSNEQFF
TRBJ1-2	TRBV7-3	CASSLSPGGFPYGYTF
TRBJ2-7	TRBV19	CASSTLAGPYEQYF
TRBJ2-5	TRBV28	CASSALAYQETQYF
TRBJ2-3	TRBV20-1	CSAAGLAGGPRTDTQYF
TRBJ2-7	TRBV10-3	CAISESGPRHRYF
TRBJ2-7	TRBV7-9	CASSLWYGTGVYEQYF
TRBJ1-5	TRBV20-1	CSARDLQGGNQPQHF
TRBJ1-5	TRBV2	CASSDWASNQPQHF
TRBJ2-7	TRBV6-1	CASNGGQGSSYEQYF
TRBJ2-4	TRBV5-1	CASRSGSGDIQYF
TRBJ1-1	TRBV5-8	CASSTALLTEAFF
TRBJ1-1	TRBV7-2	CASSLWDVDTEAFF
TRBJ1-2	TRBV4-1	CASSQDSSGGFGYTF
TRBJ2-1	TRBV28	CASSPFGTGDGNEQFF
TRBJ2-5	TRBV20-1	CSAPEQTQETQYF
TRBJ2-1	TRBV20-1	CSARDQGAYNEQFF
TRBJ2-1	TRBV20-1	CSARYSGPGVYNEQFF
TRBJ1-2	TRBV15	CATSRGGRYGYTF
TRBJ2-5	TRBV27	CASRPSGLQETQYF
TRBJ2-7	TRBV7-2	CAGGGGPPTATYEQYF
TRBJ1-1	TRBV7-2	CASSLGRVGAFF
TRBJ2-7	TRBV7-2	CASSVGQGVREQYF
TRBJ1-1	TRBV7-3	CASSLAPGGATEAFF
TRBJ2-3	TRBV6-2/TRBV6-3	CASSYRVFTDTQYF
TRBJ1-2	TRBV2	CASSELSDHTYGYTF
TRBJ1-5	TRBV28	CASSSGTGTIDQPQHF
TRBJ2-5	TRBV2	CASSLRGVAETQYF